Listed here is a single T cell receptor beta chain. The CDR3 runs 17 residues. Germline assignment: CDR1 LNHDA and CDR2 SQIVND (reference sequence). Deletions cut 3 bases from V and 0 bases from J, with 15 bases between. This entry is derived from a study of control samples from healthy donors and cancer patients. Assay used: immunoSEQ multiplex PCR; TCRdb lists only in-frame clones, some missing. The repertoire has some 70,000 clones, approximately 83% of them found once; the top ten carry around 14%. This TCR was recovered from a man aged 55 to 70 in good health. The sequencing sample was made of blood. V and J are TRBV19 and TRBJ1-3; D is perhaps TRBD1 (6 bases). The CDR3 bases are TGTGCCAGTAGTATTCCGGGGGCCATCGACTCTGGAAACACCATATATTTT. Translating it yields CASSIPGAIDSGNTIYF.